The sequence of this T cell receptor beta chain was determined in a study of OX40 agonist ivuxolimab in advanced cancers. Whole-study context: Three patients got partial responses; one had hepatocellular carcinoma and two had cutaneous melanoma.

Germline V gene data show CDR1 as MNHEY and CDR2 as SVGAGI. Trimming cost V 6 bases and J 3 bases; bases outside gene matches: 7. There are 14 residues in the CDR3. Findings of the study overall: Average numbers of expanded clones were greater in CD8+ T cells than in CD4+.

The repertoire was sequenced with immunoSEQ multiplex PCR; TCRdb's copy has only in-frame clones and lacks some. The repertoire has under 30,000 clones, about 75% of them found once; the top ten carry about 2%. Comment on this clone: The antigen remains unidentified.

If patients had autoimmune disease history or systemic immunosuppression, they were excluded. The receptor's source is an adult with an advanced solid tumor such as melanoma, head and neck, liver or kidney cancer. The chain joins TRBV6-5 to TRBJ2-7; 8 bases are shared with TRBD1. The specimen was CD4+ or CD8+ T cells sorted from blood, collected in a trial of the OX40 agonist ivuxolimab. The DNA of the CDR3 is TGTGCCAGCAGATCCGGACAGGGACTCTACGAGCAGTACTTC. Protein: CASRSGQGLYEQYF.